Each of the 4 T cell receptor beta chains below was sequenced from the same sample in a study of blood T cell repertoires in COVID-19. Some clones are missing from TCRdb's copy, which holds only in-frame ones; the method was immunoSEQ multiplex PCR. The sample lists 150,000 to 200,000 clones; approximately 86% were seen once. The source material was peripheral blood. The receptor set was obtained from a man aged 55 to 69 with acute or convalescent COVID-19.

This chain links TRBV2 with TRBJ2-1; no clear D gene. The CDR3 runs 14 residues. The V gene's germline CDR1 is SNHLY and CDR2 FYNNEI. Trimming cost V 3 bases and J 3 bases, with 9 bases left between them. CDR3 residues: CASSEVTYYNEQFF. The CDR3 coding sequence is TGTGCCAGCAGTGAGGTTACTTACTACAATGAGCAGTTCTTC.

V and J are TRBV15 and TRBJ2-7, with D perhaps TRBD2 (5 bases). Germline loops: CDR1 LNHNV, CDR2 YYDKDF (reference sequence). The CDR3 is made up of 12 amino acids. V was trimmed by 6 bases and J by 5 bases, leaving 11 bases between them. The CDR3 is CATSEGWHEQYF. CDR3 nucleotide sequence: TGTGCCACCAGTGAGGGATGGCACGAGCAGTACTTC.

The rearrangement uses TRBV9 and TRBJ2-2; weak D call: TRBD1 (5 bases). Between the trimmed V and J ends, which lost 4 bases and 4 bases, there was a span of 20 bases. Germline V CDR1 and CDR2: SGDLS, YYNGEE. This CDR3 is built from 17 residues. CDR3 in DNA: TGTGCCAGCAGCCCCCAAGACAGACCTTCGGGCACCGGGGAGCTGTTTTTT. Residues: CASSPQDRPSGTGELFF. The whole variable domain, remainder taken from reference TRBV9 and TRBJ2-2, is DSGVTQTPKHLITATGQRVTLRCSPRSGDLSVYWYQQSLDQGLQFLIQYYNGEERAKGNILERFSAQQFPDLHSELNLSSLELGDSALYFCASSPQDRPSGTGELFFGEGSRLTVL.

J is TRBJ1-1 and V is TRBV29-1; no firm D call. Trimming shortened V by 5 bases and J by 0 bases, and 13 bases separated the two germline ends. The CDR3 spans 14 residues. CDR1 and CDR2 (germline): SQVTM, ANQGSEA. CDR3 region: CSVLVLSLNTEAFF. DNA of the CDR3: TGCAGCGTTCTGGTATTGAGTTTGAACACTGAAGCTTTCTTT.